This TCR beta chain was found in a study of T-cell reconstitution after alpha-beta-depleted transplantation in children. V was shortened by 3 bases and J by 3 bases, with 11 bases between the two germline ends. CDR1 and CDR2 (germline): SEHNR, FQNEAQ (reference sequence). The CDR3 consists of 14 residues. This sample's TCRbeta library carried unique molecular identifier barcodes. Each CDR3 protein is one row after TCRdb ran MiXCR on the PCR reads. In the table there are about 540,000 distinct CDR3 sequences, approximately 20% of which are singletons. The sequence came from a human donor who donated a stem cell graft to a child with acute lymphoblastic leukemia. This chain uses TRBV7-9 with TRBJ2-5, with D unresolved. Source: PBMCs from the stem cell graft donor, taken from the stem cell graft. This CDR3 is CASSFWTVEETQYF. Written as DNA, the CDR3 is TGTGCCAGCAGCTTTTGGACCGTCGAAGAGACCCAGTACTTC.